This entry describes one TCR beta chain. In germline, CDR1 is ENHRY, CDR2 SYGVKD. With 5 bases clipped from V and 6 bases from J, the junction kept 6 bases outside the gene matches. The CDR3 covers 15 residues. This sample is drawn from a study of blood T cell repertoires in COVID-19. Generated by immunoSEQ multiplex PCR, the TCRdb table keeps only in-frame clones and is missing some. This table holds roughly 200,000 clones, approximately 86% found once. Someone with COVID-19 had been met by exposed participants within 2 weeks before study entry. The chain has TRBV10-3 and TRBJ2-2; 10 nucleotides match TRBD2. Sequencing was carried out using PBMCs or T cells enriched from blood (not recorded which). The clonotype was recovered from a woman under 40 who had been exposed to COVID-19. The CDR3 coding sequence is TGTGCCATCAGTAGCGGGGGGGCCTCCGCCGGGGAGCTGTTTTTT. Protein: CAISSGGASAGELFF.